One sample yielded the 32 T cell receptor beta chains listed below, sequenced in a study of blood T cell repertoires in COVID-19. Clones were sequenced by immunoSEQ multiplex PCR, and TCRdb holds only the in-frame ones, with some missing. This sample yields more than 250,000 clones, of which 80% to 90% are seen a single time; less than 2.5% belongs to the top ten. Sequencing was done on a sample of PBMCs or T cells enriched from blood (not recorded which). Receptors were obtained from a man aged 25-45 years who had recovered from COVID-19.

The rearrangement uses TRBV27 and TRBJ2-5; 9 positions match TRBD1. CDR1 is MNHEY, CDR2 SMNVEV, per germline (reference sequence). V was pared by 3 bases and J by 7 bases, with 12 bases of the junction left unmatched. This CDR3 spans 16 amino acids. CDR3 bases: TGTGCCAGCAGTTTGTGGGGACAGGGATTATCTGGGACCCAGTACTTC. Translation: CASSLWGQGLSGTQYF.

The chain has TRBV10-3 and TRBJ2-7, with D tentatively TRBD1 (6 bases). V lost 6 bases to trimming and J lost 6 bases, with 12 bases between them. Germline loops: CDR1 ENHRY, CDR2 SYGVKD. The CDR3 is made up of 12 amino acids. The CDR3 loop reads CAIRNTRGEQYF. The CDR3 bases are TGTGCCATCAGAAATACCAGGGGCGAGCAGTACTTC.

J is TRBJ1-2 and V is TRBV11-2, with 8 nucleotides matching TRBD1. Germline V gene lookup returns CDR1 SGHAT and CDR2 FQNNGV. J was trimmed by 8 bases and V by 0 bases; bases with no gene match: 5. CDR3 length: 14 residues. CDR3 nucleotides: TGTGCCAGCAGCTTAGATCCAGGGGGCCGAGGCTACACCTTC. This sequence encodes CASSLDPGGRGYTF.

V and J are TRBV7-2 and TRBJ1-3; perhaps TRBD1 as D (6 bases). Trimming stripped 5 bases from V and 4 bases from J, with 18 bases between. Germline CDR1 SGHTA, CDR2 FQGNSA. The CDR3 is 16 residues long. The CDR3 nucleotides read TGTGCCAGCAGCCTGGACAGAACAATAAGGGGAAACACCATATATTTT. It encodes CASSLDRTIRGNTIYF.

The chain couples TRBV30 to TRBJ1-3; D is uncertain. CDR3 length: 17 residues. Trimming shortened V by 1 base and J by 0 bases, and 16 bases separated the two germline ends. The V gene's germline CDR1 is GTSNPN and CDR2 SVGIG (reference sequence). The CDR3 DNA reads TGTGCCTGGAGTGCCTGGATGGACTTTAACTCTGGAAACACCATATATTTT. It codes for CAWSAWMDFNSGNTIYF.

This clone was observed a handful of times. The chain employs TRBV7-9 and TRBJ1-2; a weak D match, TRBD1 (6 bases). This CDR3 spans 16 amino acids. The germline V gene encodes CDR1 SEHNR and CDR2 FQNEAQ (reference sequence). The V end lost 9 bases, the J end lost 10 bases, and 30 bases lay between the germline ends. The CDR3 reads CARPTILTGFPFDYTF. The CDR3 coding sequence is TGTGCCAGACCAACAATACTTACAGGGTTCCCTTTTGACTACACCTTC.

V gene TRBV4-3 combines with J gene TRBJ2-3, with D possibly matching TRBD2 (5 bases). Germline V gene sequence: CDR1 LGHNA, CDR2 YSLEER. The CDR3 runs 13 residues. Trimming took 0 bases from V and 4 from J, leaving 5 bases between them. CDR3 sequence: CASSQERADTQYF. In nucleotides, the CDR3 is TGCGCCAGCAGCCAAGAGAGGGCAGATACGCAGTATTTT.

J is TRBJ1-3 and V is TRBV5-8; TRBD1 is a possible D gene (5 bases). V lost 6 bases and J 1 base, leaving 11 bases between the germline ends. Germline V CDR1 and CDR2: SGHTS, YDEGEE. This CDR3 is 14 amino acids long. CDR3 amino acids: CASTRPGSGNTIYF. Written as DNA, the CDR3 is TGTGCCAGCACCCGTCCAGGGTCTGGAAACACCATATATTTT.

The chain uses TRBV19 and TRBJ1-2, with D uncertain. In germline, CDR1 is LNHDA, CDR2 SQIVND (reference sequence). V shed 9 bases and J shed 7 bases, with 12 bases lying between them. This CDR3 contains 11 residues. The CDR3 reads CASARGGGYTF. The CDR3 DNA reads as TGTGCCAGCGCTCGGGGTGGTGGCTACACCTTC.

The chain links TRBV4-3 to TRBJ2-3; 10 bases are a match to TRBD2. The CDR3 contains 16 residues. The germline V gene has CDR1 LGHNA and CDR2 YSLEER. Unmatched junction bases numbered 4, after V lost 0 bases and J lost 4 bases. The CDR3 DNA sequence: TGCGCCAGCAGCCAAGATCTAGCGGGGGTTGCAGATACGCAGTATTTT. Protein product: CASSQDLAGVADTQYF.

In DNA form, the CDR3 reads TGTGCCAGTAGTATGGGGACTAGCGGTTACAATGAGCAGTTCTTC. This encodes CASSMGTSGYNEQFF. The chain couples TRBV19 to TRBJ2-1; 11 positions agree with TRBD2. V was clipped by 3 bases and J by 4 bases; unmatched bases: 2. The CDR3 covers 15 residues. Germline loops: CDR1 LNHDA, CDR2 SQIVND (reference sequence).

The chain employs TRBV7-3 and TRBJ2-5; D unresolved. The CDR3 consists of 13 residues. CDR1 is SGHTA, CDR2 FQGTGA, per germline. Trimming stripped 5 bases from V and 5 bases from J, with 12 bases between. The CDR3 DNA sequence: TGTGCCAGCAGCCTGGAGAGTAGCGAGACCCAGTACTTC. It translates to CASSLESSETQYF.

This clone occurred a few times. The CDR3 here is CASSLRAGEGTGELFF. The CDR3 nucleotides are TGTGCCAGCAGCCTCAGGGCAGGGGAAGGCACCGGGGAGCTGTTTTTT. This chain connects TRBV7-9 to TRBJ2-2; weak D call: TRBD1 (6 bases). In germline, CDR1 is SEHNR, CDR2 FQNEAQ (reference sequence). V was shortened by 5 bases and J by 4 bases, with 17 bases between the two germline ends. CDR3 size: 16 residues.

The chain links TRBV7-3 to TRBJ1-6; perhaps TRBD1 as D (6 bases). The CDR3 runs 14 residues. Trimming took 2 bases from V and 7 from J, leaving 9 bases between them. Germline CDR1 SGHTA, CDR2 FQGTGA. CDR3 DNA: TGTGCCAGCAGCTTAGGACAGCTCAATTCACCCCTCCACTTT. Protein product: CASSLGQLNSPLHF.

The gene calls are TRBV4-2 and TRBJ2-7, with 8 bases aligning to TRBD2. Germline V gene lookup returns CDR1 LGHNA and CDR2 YNFKEQ. The V segment lost 5 bases and the J segment 1 base; nucleotides outside the gene matches: 10. This CDR3 is built from 16 residues. CDR3 in DNA: TGTGCCAGCAGCTTAAGACTAGCGAGGGGTTCCTACGAGCAGTACTTC. Its translation is CASSLRLARGSYEQYF.

The rearrangement uses TRBV6-5 and TRBJ1-5; weak D call: TRBD1 (6 bases). Germline V CDR1 and CDR2: MNHEY, SVGAGI. The CDR3 consists of 14 residues. The V end lost 6 bases, the J end lost 6 bases, and 15 bases lay between the germline ends. CDR3 amino acids: CASSDMGGRQPQHF. The CDR3 DNA sequence: TGTGCCAGCAGCGACATGGGGGGGCGTCAGCCCCAGCATTTT.

The V gene is TRBV6-5, the J gene TRBJ1-1, with TRBD1 identical over 7 bases. Germline CDR1 and CDR2: MNHEY and SVGAGI. Trimming removed 6 bases from V and 3 bases from J; junction bases left unmatched: 4. The CDR3 runs to 13 residues. CDR3: CASSSRGDTEAFF. The CDR3 DNA reads TGTGCCAGCAGCTCCAGGGGGGACACTGAAGCTTTCTTT.

This clone is a singleton in its sample. The CDR3 sequence: CASRGASGTGWQPQHF. In DNA, the CDR3 is TGTGCCAGCAGGGGGGCGTCCGGGACAGGGTGGCAGCCCCAGCATTTT. This chain joins TRBV27 and TRBJ1-5; 9 bases are a match to TRBD1. V lost 6 bases to trimming and J lost 7 bases; unmatched junction nucleotides: 13. In germline, CDR1 is MNHEY, CDR2 SMNVEV (reference sequence). This CDR3 region has 16 residues.

This chain joins TRBV7-2 and TRBJ1-1; TRBD1 might be the D (5 bases). V lost 7 bases, J lost 5 bases, and 17 bases lay in between. The CDR3 is 14 residues long. Germline CDR1 is SGHTA and CDR2 is FQGNSA. For the CDR3, the DNA is TGTGCCAGCACCGTAGGAGGGGTCTTGACTGAAGCTTTCTTT. This translates into CASTVGGVLTEAFF.

The chain has TRBV18 and TRBJ1-4; D perhaps matches TRBD1 (5 bases). The CDR3 consists of 15 residues. Trimming left V 6 bases short and J 7 bases short, with 18 bases between. CDR1 and CDR2 from the germline V gene are KGHSH and LQKENI. DNA for the CDR3: TGTGCCAGCTCCCGATCTGGCGGCGGGACTGAAAAACTGTTTTTT. This translates into CASSRSGGGTEKLFF.

The chain carries TRBV3-1 (or the pseudogene TRBV3-2) and TRBJ1-4, with D maybe TRBD1 (5 bases). Germline CDR1 and CDR2: LGHDT and YNNKEL (reference sequence). V gave up 4 bases and J gave up 10 bases, with 16 bases separating them. CDR3 length: 14 residues. The DNA for the CDR3 is TGTGCCAGCAGCCCCCTTAATCTGGGGGGAAAACTGTTTTTT. As protein: CASSPLNLGGKLFF.

The rearrangement uses TRBV7-2 and TRBJ1-5, with D possibly TRBD1 on 5 matching bases. Germline-derived CDR1 and CDR2 are SGHTA and FQGNSA. Trimming pared 5 bases from V and 0 bases from J, leaving 11 bases between. The CDR3 spans 15 residues. CDR3 loop: CASSERGNSNQPQHF. The DNA for the CDR3 is TGTGCCAGCAGCGAGCGGGGGAATAGCAATCAGCCCCAGCATTTT.

This chain uses TRBV7-8 with TRBJ1-5; TRBD1 matches at 7 bases. Per the germline V gene, CDR1 is SGHVS and CDR2 is FQNEAQ. The CDR3 runs to 15 residues. Unmatched junction bases numbered 6, after V lost 5 bases and J lost 2 bases. The chain's CDR3 is CASSEETGRNQPQHF. The CDR3 bases are TGTGCCAGCAGCGAGGAGACAGGGCGCAATCAGCCCCAGCATTTT.

This CDR3 reads CSADRGETQYF. CDR3 sequence (DNA): TGCAGCGCAGACAGGGGGGAGACCCAGTACTTC. The chain couples TRBV29-1 to TRBJ2-5; the match to TRBD1 covers 9 bases. V shed 7 bases, J shed 5 bases, and the junction held 2 bases outside the gene matches. The CDR3 covers 11 residues. Germline CDR1 and CDR2: SQVTM and ANQGSEA.

Written as DNA, the CDR3 is TGTGCCAGCAGTTACTCGAGCCTAGCTTTGACAGATACGCAGTATTTT. Its protein is CASSYSSLALTDTQYF. This chain joins TRBV6-2 or TRBV6-3 and TRBJ2-3, with TRBD2 as a possible D gene (5 bases). In germline, CDR1 is MNHEY, CDR2 SVGEGT. The V gene lost 0 bases and the J gene lost 3 bases, with 13 bases spanning the gap. The CDR3 has 16 amino acids.

This clone was counted a few times. The chain carries TRBV20-1 and TRBJ2-2, with D perhaps matching TRBD1 (6 bases). CDR1 is DFQATT and CDR2 is SNEGSKA in the germline V gene (reference sequence). This CDR3 has 14 amino acids. The V gene lost 3 bases and the J gene lost 6 bases, with 14 bases spanning the gap. CDR3 region: CSASSLAGAGELFF. In DNA, the CDR3 is TGCAGTGCTAGTTCATTGGCAGGGGCCGGGGAGCTGTTTTTT.

This clone has more than one count but fewer than ten. V gene TRBV5-1 combines with J gene TRBJ1-2; D not certain. Germline V gene lookup returns CDR1 SGHRS and CDR2 YFSETQ. The germline V and J ends were trimmed by 4 bases and 3 bases, with 13 bases remaining between them. This CDR3 has 14 amino acids. The CDR3 sequence is CASSEGGFDYGYTF. The CDR3 coding sequence is TGCGCCAGCAGCGAGGGAGGATTCGACTATGGCTACACCTTC.

The chain combines TRBV6-2 or TRBV6-3 with TRBJ2-3; 12 nucleotides match TRBD2. Germline CDR1 is MNHEY and CDR2 is SVGEGT. The J segment lost 2 bases and the V segment lost 5 bases, leaving 14 bases of the junction unmatched. This CDR3 spans 19 amino acids. The CDR3 coding sequence is TGTGCCAGCAGTACCTCCTCGACTAGCGGGGGAGCTCACACAGATACGCAGTATTTT. It translates to CASSTSSTSGGAHTDTQYF.

The rearrangement uses TRBV6-5 and TRBJ1-3, with TRBD1 matching 7 bases. The junction had 14 bases not matched to a gene; V was cut back by 0 bases and J by 12 bases. The germline gives CDR1 MNHEY, CDR2 SVGAGI. The CDR3 spans 16 residues. The chain's CDR3 is CASSYSKGQSSRIIYF. Written as DNA, the CDR3 is TGTGCCAGCAGTTACTCGAAGGGACAGAGTTCTAGGATCATATATTTT.

This chain uses TRBV4-3 with TRBJ2-1; 7 bases map to TRBD1. CDR1 is LGHNA, CDR2 YSLEER, per germline. With 4 bases clipped from V and 4 bases from J, the junction kept 7 bases outside the gene matches. This CDR3 comprises 15 residues. The CDR3 protein is CASSLRQGDYNEQFF. The CDR3 DNA sequence: TGCGCCAGCAGCCTACGACAGGGAGATTACAATGAGCAGTTCTTC.

The genes are TRBV5-1 and TRBJ2-1, with 11 bases identical to TRBD1. The germline gives CDR1 SGHRS, CDR2 YFSETQ. The CDR3 totals 15 residues. Trimming took 6 bases from V and 3 from J; bases not matched to a gene: 5. The CDR3 DNA reads as TGCGCCAGCACGAGGACAGGGGGCGGCTACAATGAGCAGTTCTTC. Protein product: CASTRTGGGYNEQFF.

The V call is TRBV3-1 (or the pseudogene TRBV3-2), the J call TRBJ1-3; D is undetermined. V gave up 4 bases and J gave up 2 bases, with 9 bases separating them. This CDR3 has 14 amino acids. CDR1 and CDR2 from the germline V gene are LGHDT and YNNKEL (reference sequence). The CDR3 region has the DNA TGTGCCAGCAGCCGGACTGGGACTGGAAACACCATATATTTT. This translates into CASSRTGTGNTIYF.